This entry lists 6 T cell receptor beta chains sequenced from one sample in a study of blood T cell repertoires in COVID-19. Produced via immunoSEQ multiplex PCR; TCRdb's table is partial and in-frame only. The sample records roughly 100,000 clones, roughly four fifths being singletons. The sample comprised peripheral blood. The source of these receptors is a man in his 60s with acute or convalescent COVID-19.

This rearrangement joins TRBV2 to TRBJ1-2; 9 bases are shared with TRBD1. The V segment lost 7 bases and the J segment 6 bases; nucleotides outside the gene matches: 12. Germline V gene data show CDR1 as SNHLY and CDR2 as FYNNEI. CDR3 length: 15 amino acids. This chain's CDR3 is CASTRQGVQTNGYTF. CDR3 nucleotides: TGTGCCAGCACCAGACAGGGGGTCCAGACCAATGGCTACACCTTC.

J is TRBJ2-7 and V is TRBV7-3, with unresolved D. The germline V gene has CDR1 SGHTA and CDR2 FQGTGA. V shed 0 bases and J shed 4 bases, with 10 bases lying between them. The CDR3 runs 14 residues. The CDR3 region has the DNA TGTGCCAGCAGCTTAACGAGGTCCGCGTACGAGCAGTACTTC. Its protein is CASSLTRSAYEQYF. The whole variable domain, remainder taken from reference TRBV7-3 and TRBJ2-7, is GAGVSQTPSNKVTEKGKYVELRCDPISGHTALYWYRQSLGQGPEFLIYFQGTGAADDSGLPNDRFFAVRPEGSVSTLKIQRTERGDSAVYLCASSLTRSAYEQYFGPGTRLTVT.

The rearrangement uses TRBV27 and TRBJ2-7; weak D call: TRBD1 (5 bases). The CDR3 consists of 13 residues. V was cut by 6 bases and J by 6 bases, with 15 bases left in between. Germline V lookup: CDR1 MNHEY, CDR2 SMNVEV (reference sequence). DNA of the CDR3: TGTGCCAGCAGCTTCTGGGGCCCTCGCGAGCAGTACTTC. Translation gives CASSFWGPREQYF.

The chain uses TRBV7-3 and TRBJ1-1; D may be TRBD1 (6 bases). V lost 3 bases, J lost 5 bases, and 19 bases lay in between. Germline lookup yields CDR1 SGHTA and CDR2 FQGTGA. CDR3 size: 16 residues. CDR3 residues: CASSFAPGESMTEAFF. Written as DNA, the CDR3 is TGTGCCAGCAGCTTTGCTCCAGGGGAGAGTATGACTGAAGCTTTCTTT.

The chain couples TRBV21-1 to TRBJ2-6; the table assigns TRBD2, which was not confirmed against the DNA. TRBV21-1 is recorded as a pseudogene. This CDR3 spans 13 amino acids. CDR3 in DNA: TGTGCCTTACTCGGGGTTGGGGCCAACGTCCTGACTTTC. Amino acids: CALLGVGANVLTF.

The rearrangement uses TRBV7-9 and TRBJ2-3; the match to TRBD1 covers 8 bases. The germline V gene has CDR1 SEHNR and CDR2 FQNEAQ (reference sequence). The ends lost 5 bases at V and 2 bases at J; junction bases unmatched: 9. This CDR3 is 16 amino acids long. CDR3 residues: CASSGPGGENTDTQYF. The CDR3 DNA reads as TGTGCCAGCAGCGGTCCAGGGGGCGAAAACACAGATACGCAGTATTTT. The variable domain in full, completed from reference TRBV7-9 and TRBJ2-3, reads DTGVSQNPRHKITKRGQNVTFRCDPISEHNRLYWYRQTLGQGPEFLTYFQNEAQLEKSRLLSDRFSAERPKGSFSTLEIQRTEQGDSAMYLCASSGPGGENTDTQYFGPGTRLTVL.